This T cell receptor beta chain was obtained from a study of T cells in Graves' hyperthyroidism and ophthalmopathy. Per germline, CDR1 DFQATT and CDR2 SNEGSKA (reference sequence). The CDR3 is made up of 12 amino acids. V shed 7 bases and J 5 bases; nucleotides not matched to a gene: 6. TCR beta CDR3 sequences were amplified from RNA transcripts. Primed by the HTBI set, a first-round RT-PCR was run on the TCR CDR3. TCRdb called the multiplex PCR reads again in MiXCR, with one record for every CDR3 protein. In the table there are 75,000 to 100,000 distinct CDR3 sequences, around 50% of which are singletons. Uncontrolled infection, other autoimmune disease, pregnancy and lactation each barred patients from inclusion. Clinical symptoms, serum thyroxine and TRAb, thyroid ultrasound and orbital computed tomography together formed the diagnostic basis. This clonotype has a count of ten or more. Its target is unknown.

Broader study findings: A model built on 13 V-J features separated ophthalmopathy from stable hyperthyroidism.

The receptor was isolated from a woman aged 40 to 50 with Graves' hyperthyroidism. The specimen was blood. The V gene is TRBV20-1, the J gene TRBJ2-7; 9 nucleotides align to TRBD2. CDR3 in DNA: TGCAGTGGTAGCGGGAGTCACCACGAGCAGTACTTC. As protein: CSGSGSHHEQYF.